This TCR beta chain is from a study of vaccination and CD4 T cells after COVID-19. Study overall: Post-COVID samples had a sampling time that fell a median approximately 97 days after diagnosis (range 35 to 161).

With regard to this clonotype: Its antigen is not identified.

Cultured CD4+ T-cell DNA underwent Oncomine TCR Beta short-read sequencing. TCRdb passed the PCR reads through MiXCR, listing each CDR3 protein once. The table includes about 13,000 distinct CDR3 sequences, 75% to 85% detected once. Treatment in this sample: roughly 10-day PBMC culture with coronavirus spike peptide pools or control peptides (ViraFEST assay). Using peptide pools, antigen-specific T cells were expanded in ViraFEST before TCRs were sequenced. The sequencing input was CD4+ T cells from blood, cultured in vitro. The sequence was collected from a human donor who had recovered from COVID-19.

Here the CDR3 reads CASSLRRVNGYTF. The CDR3 bases are TGTGCCAGCAGCTTAAGGAGGGTGAATGGCTACACCTTC. This chain joins TRBV7-2 and TRBJ1-2; no clear D. The germline CDR1 and CDR2 sequences are SGHTA and FQGNSA. This CDR3 region has 13 residues. Trimming cost V 2 bases and J 6 bases, with 10 bases left between them.